The 28 T cell receptor beta chains presented below share a single source sample, sequenced in a study of OX40 agonist ivuxolimab in advanced cancers. The library relied on the immunoSEQ multiplex PCR assay. Not all clones reach the TCRdb copy of this immuneACCESS table, which keeps in-frame sequences only. Checked studies attribute under half of the gap to unresolved V genes and leave the rest unexplained. The sample has roughly 70,000 clones on record, 85% to 90% of them singletons. Of the sample, roughly 2.4% falls within the top ten clones. Material: CD4+ or CD8+ T cells sorted from blood, obtained in a trial of the OX40 agonist ivuxolimab. The receptors derive from an adult with an advanced solid tumor such as melanoma, head and neck, liver or kidney cancer.

This chain connects TRBV9 to TRBJ2-2; 9 positions agree with TRBD2. This CDR3 region has 18 residues. V was pared by 4 bases and J by 0 bases, with 10 bases of the junction left unmatched. The germline gives CDR1 SGDLS, CDR2 YYNGEE. CDR3 sequence: CASSSGGTSTSNTGELFF. The CDR3 nucleotides read TGTGCCAGCAGCTCAGGAGGGACTAGCACTTCGAACACCGGGGAGCTGTTTTTT.

The chain is built from TRBV29-1 and TRBJ1-2; TRBD1 might be the D (6 bases). The CDR3 covers 13 residues. Trimming removed 2 bases from V and 3 bases from J, with 10 bases in between. Germline V lookup: CDR1 SQVTM, CDR2 ANQGSEA. CDR3 DNA: TGCAGCGTTGAACAGGGGCGCGACTATGGCTACACCTTC. It yields the protein CSVEQGRDYGYTF.

The chain recombines TRBV9 with TRBJ1-2, with a tentative D call TRBD1 (6 bases). V was cut by 0 bases and J by 3 bases, with 12 bases left in between. Germline V lookup: CDR1 SGDLS, CDR2 YYNGEE. The CDR3 covers 15 residues. The CDR3 sequence is CASSVGQAVYYGYTF. The CDR3 region has the DNA TGTGCCAGCAGCGTAGGACAGGCGGTTTACTATGGCTACACCTTC.

This sequence joins TRBV9 and TRBJ2-1; D is undetermined. This CDR3 has 15 residues. Germline assignment: CDR1 SGDLS and CDR2 YYNGEE. Trimming removed 0 bases at V and 1 base at J, with 8 bases between. CDR3 amino acids: CASSVDGDSYNEQFF. Written as DNA, the CDR3 is TGTGCCAGCAGCGTAGATGGGGATTCCTACAATGAGCAGTTCTTC.

This clone was detected once. The CDR3 nucleotides are TGTGCCAGCAGCCCAGGACAGGGGAGGGAGACCCAGTACTTC. This codes for CASSPGQGRETQYF. The chain has TRBV11-3 and TRBJ2-5; 9 nucleotides match TRBD1. After removal of 5 bases from V and 5 bases from J, the junction contained 6 bases not matched to a gene. CDR3 length: 14 amino acids. Germline CDR1 reads SGHNT; CDR2 reads YENEEA.

The chain combines TRBV2 with TRBJ2-3, with D tentatively TRBD2 (6 bases). Trimming cost V 5 bases and J 6 bases, with 9 bases left between them. Germline lookup yields CDR1 SNHLY and CDR2 FYNNEI. The CDR3 is made up of 12 amino acids. As DNA, the CDR3 is TGTGCCAGCAGTCCGACTAGGGATACGCAGTATTTT. Translated: CASSPTRDTQYF.

V usage is TRBV7-2 and J usage is TRBJ1-5; 7 bases align to TRBD1. Germline loops: CDR1 SGHTA, CDR2 FQGNSA. After removal of 5 bases from V and 1 base from J, the junction contained 2 bases not matched to a gene. This CDR3 has 14 residues. This CDR3 reads CASSLGQSNQPQHF. CDR3 nucleotides: TGTGCCAGCAGCCTGGGACAGAGCAATCAGCCCCAGCATTTT.

V usage is TRBV5-8 and J usage is TRBJ2-2; 7 bases align to TRBD1. V lost 1 base to trimming and J lost 5 bases; unmatched junction nucleotides: 8. From germline, CDR1 is SGHTS and CDR2 YDEGEE. The CDR3 totals 16 residues. The CDR3 spells CASSLRQGKGTGELFF. For the CDR3, the DNA is TGTGCCAGCAGCTTGCGACAGGGAAAAGGGACCGGGGAGCTGTTTTTT.

The chain employs TRBV30 and TRBJ1-5, with D hard to call. CDR3 length: 12 amino acids. Trimming left V 0 bases short and J 5 bases short, with 5 bases between. Germline loops: CDR1 GTSNPN, CDR2 SVGIG (reference sequence). The CDR3 region is CAWSVEDQPQHF. CDR3 coding DNA: TGTGCCTGGAGTGTCGAGGATCAGCCCCAGCATTTT.

V gene TRBV19 combines with J gene TRBJ1-4, with 9 bases matching TRBD1. CDR1 and CDR2 (germline): LNHDA, SQIVND (reference sequence). Unmatched junction bases numbered 13, after V lost 5 bases and J lost 12 bases. There are 15 residues in the CDR3. CDR3 sequence reads: CASSRSTGTGIELFF. CDR3 nucleotide sequence: TGTGCCAGTAGTCGCTCAACCGGGACAGGGATCGAACTGTTTTTT.

This clone was observed a few times. This chain connects TRBV7-8 to TRBJ1-5; no firm D call. Germline V gene sequence: CDR1 SGHVS, CDR2 FQNEAQ. The CDR3 spans 13 residues. The V end was cut by 4 bases, the J end by 1 base, with 5 bases between. This CDR3 reads CASSSRSNQPQHF. The CDR3 nucleotides read TGTGCCAGCAGCTCCAGAAGCAATCAGCCCCAGCATTTT.

V gene TRBV14 combines with J gene TRBJ2-3, with D tentatively TRBD2 (6 bases). This CDR3 is built from 14 residues. V dropped 3 bases and J dropped 3 bases, with 10 bases sitting between them. Looked up from germline, CDR1 is SGHDN and CDR2 is FVKESK. This CDR3 is CASSHATRTDTQYF. The CDR3 DNA reads as TGTGCCAGCAGCCATGCGACTAGAACAGATACGCAGTATTTT.

J is TRBJ1-2 and V is TRBV28; 9 nucleotides match TRBD1. V dropped 6 bases and J dropped 7; count of bases not matched to a gene: 12. The germline V gene has CDR1 MDHEN and CDR2 SYDVKM. CDR3 size: 15 residues. The CDR3, as DNA: TGTGCCAGCAGAGGTCCGGGACAGGGATTCGGTGGCTACACCTTC. Protein product: CASRGPGQGFGGYTF.

The rearrangement joins TRBV5-1 to TRBJ2-5, with 7 bases lining up with TRBD2. After removal of 2 bases from V and 3 bases from J, the junction contained 4 bases not matched to a gene. Germline CDR1 is SGHRS and CDR2 is YFSETQ. This CDR3 contains 14 residues. The CDR3 nucleotides read TGCGCCAGCAGCTTCGGCCTAGCGGAAGAGACCCAGTACTTC. The encoded protein is CASSFGLAEETQYF.

As DNA, the CDR3 is TGTGCCAGCACCAAACGGCTGAACACTGAAGCTTTCTTT. It is translated as CASTKRLNTEAFF. The genes are TRBV28 and TRBJ1-1; D unclear. Per germline, CDR1 MDHEN and CDR2 SYDVKM. V lost 7 bases, J lost 0 bases, and 9 bases lay in between. The CDR3 is 13 amino acids.

The rearrangement uses TRBV5-6 and TRBJ2-5, with 7 bases that match TRBD2. The germline CDR1 and CDR2 sequences are SGHDT and YYEEEE. Trimming took 3 bases from V and 1 from J; bases not matched to a gene: 0. The CDR3 is made up of 13 amino acids. DNA for the CDR3: TGTGCCAGCAGCTGGACTAGCCAAGAGACCCAGTACTTC. Translated: CASSWTSQETQYF.

The chain combines TRBV10-3 with TRBJ1-4; unclear D gene. Germline V gives CDR1 ENHRY, CDR2 SYGVKD. Deletions cut 10 bases from V and 0 bases from J, with 12 bases between. The CDR3 spans 14 residues. CDR3 loop: CATAPSATNEKLFF. In DNA form, the CDR3 reads TGTGCCACCGCCCCGAGCGCAACTAATGAAAAACTGTTTTTT.

This rearrangement joins TRBV4-1 to TRBJ2-5, with 8 bases aligning to TRBD2. With V trimmed by 0 bases and J by 0 bases, 6 bases remained unmatched. Germline V gives CDR1 MGHRA, CDR2 YSYEKL. The CDR3 extends over 17 amino acids. CDR3 region: CASSQDYRGGYQETQYF. CDR3 bases: TGCGCCAGCAGCCAAGATTACCGGGGGGGATACCAAGAGACCCAGTACTTC.

In its sample, this clone was seen once. The rearrangement links TRBV28 to TRBJ1-5; D unresolved. The CDR3 consists of 14 residues. Per germline, CDR1 MDHEN and CDR2 SYDVKM. Trimming left V 7 bases short and J 2 bases short, with 12 bases between. This CDR3 is CASIMSGGNQPQHF. The CDR3 DNA reads as TGTGCCAGCATTATGTCGGGTGGCAATCAGCCCCAGCATTTT. The variable domain in full, completed from reference TRBV28 and TRBJ1-5, reads DVKVTQSSRYLVKRTGEKVFLECVQDMDHENMFWYRQDPGLGLRLIYFSYDVKMKEKGDIPEGYSVSREKKERFSLILESASTNQTSMYLCASIMSGGNQPQHFGDGTRLSIL.

This sequence joins TRBV28 and TRBJ2-7; possibly TRBD2 for D (5 bases). The CDR3 spans 13 residues. CDR1 is MDHEN, CDR2 SYDVKM, per germline. Deletions cut 6 bases from V and 3 bases from J, with 12 bases between. CDR3 DNA sequence: TGTGCCAGCAGCCTCCTTCGGGGCTACGAGCAGTACTTC. This translates into CASSLLRGYEQYF.

The CDR3 loop is CASSREKPQHF. The CDR3 DNA follows: TGTGCCAGCAGCCGAGAAAAGCCCCAGCATTTT. V is TRBV28 and J is TRBJ1-5; D is undetermined. The CDR3 is 11 residues long. Trimming cost V 6 bases and J 8 bases, with 8 bases left between them. Germline lookup yields CDR1 MDHEN and CDR2 SYDVKM.

This clone was detected once. V and J are TRBV2 and TRBJ2-7; TRBD2 is a possible D gene (6 bases). Trimming removed 8 bases from V and 3 bases from J, with 11 bases in between. Germline V gene lookup returns CDR1 SNHLY and CDR2 FYNNEI. This CDR3 has 12 residues. This CDR3 reads CASGGKSYEQYF. CDR3 sequence (DNA): TGTGCCAGCGGCGGGAAAAGCTACGAGCAGTACTTC. Full variable domain (missing parts from reference TRBV2 and TRBJ2-7): EPEVTQTPSHQVTQMGQEVILRCVPISNHLYFYWYRQILGQKVEFLVSFYNNEISEKSEIFDDQFSVERPDGSNFTLKIRSTKLEDSAMYFCASGGKSYEQYFGPGTRLTVT.

The chain recombines TRBV7-2 with TRBJ2-2; no clear D. The CDR3 loop spans 15 amino acids. Trimming took 4 bases from V and 1 from J, leaving 10 bases between them. Germline lookup yields CDR1 SGHTA and CDR2 FQGNSA. The CDR3, as DNA: TGTGCCAGCAGCTCCAGACGGTTGAACACCGGGGAGCTGTTTTTT. Protein: CASSSRRLNTGELFF.

The chain combines TRBV4-3 with TRBJ2-1; unclear D gene. The V gene lost 4 bases and the J gene lost 4 bases, with 14 bases spanning the gap. Looked up from germline, CDR1 is LGHNA and CDR2 is YSLEER. The CDR3 loop spans 15 amino acids. CDR3 nucleotides: TGCGCCAGCAGCCCATCCTTAATTCGATACAATGAGCAGTTCTTC. This translates into CASSPSLIRYNEQFF.

The chain carries TRBV28 and TRBJ1-3; TRBD1 aligns across 9 bases. CDR3 length: 14 amino acids. Germline V gives CDR1 MDHEN, CDR2 SYDVKM. The V gene end was trimmed by 4 bases and the J gene end by 4 bases; junction bases not matched to a gene: 2. CDR3 sequence (DNA): TGTGCCAGCAGTTCCGGGACAGGGGGAAACACCATATATTTT. This gives the protein CASSSGTGGNTIYF. The full variable domain, with the rest looked up from reference TRBV28 and TRBJ1-3, is DVKVTQSSRYLVKRTGEKVFLECVQDMDHENMFWYRQDPGLGLRLIYFSYDVKMKEKGDIPEGYSVSREKKERFSLILESASTNQTSMYLCASSSGTGGNTIYFGEGSWLTVV.

This chain connects TRBV19 to TRBJ2-5; 9 positions match TRBD2. Germline CDR1 LNHDA, CDR2 SQIVND (reference sequence). The CDR3 is 16 residues long. Unmatched junction bases numbered 10, after V lost 3 bases and J lost 5 bases. CDR3 in DNA: TGTGCCAGTAGTATTAACGGCCTAGCGGGATATGAGACCCAGTACTTC. Its protein product is CASSINGLAGYETQYF.

Written as DNA, the CDR3 is TGTGCCATCAGACCAGGGACAGGGAGGGAGACCCAGTACTTC. It is translated as CAIRPGTGRETQYF. This rearrangement joins TRBV10-3 to TRBJ2-5; the match to TRBD1 covers 9 bases. The CDR3 length is 14 residues. Germline-derived CDR1 and CDR2 are ENHRY and SYGVKD. Trimming removed 6 bases from V and 5 bases from J; junction bases left unmatched: 7.

The sample holds a few counts of this clone. The chain combines TRBV27 with TRBJ2-1; 12 bases are a match to TRBD2. The CDR3 consists of 16 residues. V lost 5 bases and J lost 1; bases outside the gene matches: 3. Germline assignment: CDR1 MNHEY and CDR2 SMNVEV (reference sequence). CDR3 in DNA: TGTGCCAGCAGTCGAACTAGCGGGAGGTCCTACAATGAGCAGTTCTTC. Residues: CASSRTSGRSYNEQFF.